A single T cell receptor beta chain is shown here with its context. V shed 3 bases and J 9 bases; nucleotides not matched to a gene: 7. This CDR3 comprises 14 residues. In germline, CDR1 is DFQATT, CDR2 SNEGSKA (reference sequence). This entry belongs to a study of T-cell reconstitution after alpha-beta-depleted transplantation in children. The authors prepared the TCRbeta library with unique molecular identifiers. In TCRdb, the PCR reads were re-called with MiXCR into one record per CDR3 protein. The data contain roughly 790,000 distinct CDR3 sequences, around 15% of them singletons. This sample comprised PBMCs, mostly from graft donor cells, obtained 360 days after TCRalphabeta/CD19-depleted stem cell transplant. The receptor was derived from a male patient under 18 who had a stem cell transplant for acute lymphoblastic leukemia, so the T cells may come from the graft donor. The chain combines TRBV20-1 with TRBJ1-6, with 8 nucleotides matching TRBD1. The CDR3: CSASTETGASPLHF. The CDR3 nucleotides are TGCAGTGCTAGCACTGAGACAGGGGCTTCACCCCTCCACTTT.